What follows are 15 T cell receptor beta chains derived from one specimen sequenced in a study of memory CD4+ T cells and cytomegalovirus serostatus. The repertoire was sequenced with immunoSEQ multiplex PCR; TCRdb's copy has only in-frame clones and lacks some. The sample includes some 50,000 clones, approximately 74% of them seen just once. The sort gate was single viable CD3+CD4+CD8-CD45RO+ cells for memory CD4+ T cells. Sequenced input: memory CD4+ T cells from blood. The origin of the receptors is an adult in good health and CMV-seropositive.

The chain uses TRBV7-8 and TRBJ1-1; D is unresolved. The CDR3 extends over 13 amino acids. V dropped 1 base and J dropped 4 bases, with 7 bases sitting between them. Germline CDR1 is SGHVS and CDR2 is FQNEAQ. The CDR3, as DNA: TGTGCCAGCAGCTTAGGACAACTCACTGAAGCTTTCTTT. Residues: CASSLGQLTEAFF.

V usage is TRBV27 and J usage is TRBJ2-7; 7 nucleotides match TRBD1. The V gene end was trimmed by 2 bases and the J gene end by 2 bases; junction bases not matched to a gene: 6. This CDR3 spans 15 amino acids. Germline V gene lookup returns CDR1 MNHEY and CDR2 SMNVEV (reference sequence). The CDR3 DNA is TGTGCCAGCAGTTTAGCAGGGGGTTTTACCTACGAGCAGTACTTC. The encoded protein is CASSLAGGFTYEQYF.

The chain links TRBV6-1 to TRBJ2-1; TRBD1 might be the D (6 bases). This CDR3 is built from 15 residues. V lost 2 bases and J 5 bases, leaving 13 bases between the germline ends. The germline CDR1 and CDR2 sequences are MNHNS and SASEGT. The CDR3 region is CASSETGQSDNEQFF. CDR3 coding DNA: TGTGCCAGCAGTGAAACAGGGCAATCGGACAATGAGCAGTTCTTC.

The gene calls are TRBV7-8 and TRBJ2-3, with D perhaps matching TRBD1 or TRBD2 (6 bases each). This CDR3 spans 15 amino acids. Germline V gene data show CDR1 as SGHVS and CDR2 as FQNEAQ. Between the trimmed V and J ends, which lost 5 bases and 1 base, there was a span of 13 bases. In DNA, the CDR3 is TGTGCCAGCAGCCTCATGGAGGGGGGCACAGATACGCAGTATTTT. Translation: CASSLMEGGTDTQYF.

The V and J genes are TRBV7-2 and TRBJ2-1; D possibly corresponds to TRBD2 (5 bases). The CDR3 runs to 12 residues. Germline V gives CDR1 SGHTA, CDR2 FQGNSA. The V and J ends lost 3 bases and 11 bases respectively, with 11 bases between them. DNA of the CDR3: TGTGCCAGCAGCTTCGGAGGACCCCAGCAGTTCTTC. Encoded protein: CASSFGGPQQFF.

The chain uses TRBV6-5 and TRBJ2-5; D gene unclear. The germline V and J ends were trimmed by 6 bases and 5 bases, with 16 bases remaining between them. CDR1 MNHEY and CDR2 SVGAGI come from the germline V gene. The CDR3 consists of 14 residues. The CDR3 loop is CASSPVLAGETQYF. As DNA, the CDR3 is TGTGCCAGCAGCCCCGTTTTAGCCGGGGAGACCCAGTACTTC.

The chain uses TRBV27 and TRBJ1-3; 8 bases are shared with TRBD1. This CDR3 is 18 amino acids long. Trimming removed 0 bases from V and 5 bases from J; junction bases left unmatched: 12. The V gene's germline CDR1 is MNHEY and CDR2 SMNVEV (reference sequence). CDR3 coding DNA: TGTGCCAGCAGTTTATCCCCCCCGGGACAGGATCCACGAAACACCATATATTTT. The encoded protein is CASSLSPPGQDPRNTIYF.

This chain connects TRBV5-4 to TRBJ2-3, with D perhaps matching TRBD1 or TRBD2 (5 bases each). The CDR3 totals 14 residues. From germline, CDR1 is SGHNT and CDR2 YYREEE (reference sequence). Trimming cost V 3 bases and J 0 bases, with 8 bases left between them. The CDR3 nucleotides are TGTGCCAGCAGCTCGAGGGACAGCACAGATACGCAGTATTTT. Residues: CASSSRDSTDTQYF. Based on the CDR3 plus reference TRBV5-4 and TRBJ2-3, the full variable domain is ETGVTQSPTHLIKTRGQQVTLRCSSQSGHNTVSWYQQALGQGPQFIFQYYREEENGRGNFPPRFSGLQFPNYSSELNVNALELDDSALYLCASSSRDSTDTQYFGPGTRLTVL.

V usage is TRBV4-3 and J usage is TRBJ1-2; 9 bases match TRBD1. The CDR3 consists of 15 residues. Unmatched junction bases numbered 10, after V lost 2 bases and J lost 9 bases. The germline gives CDR1 LGHNA, CDR2 YSLEER. CDR3 residues: CASSQFQDRGASYTF. The DNA for the CDR3 is TGCGCCAGCAGCCAATTCCAGGACAGGGGTGCGAGCTACACCTTC.

This clone was observed a few times. The chain uses TRBV6-6 and TRBJ2-5; 8 positions agree with TRBD2. The CDR3 has 15 amino acids. From germline, CDR1 is MNHNY and CDR2 SVGAGI (reference sequence). With 2 bases clipped from V and 4 bases from J, the junction kept 6 bases outside the gene matches. DNA for the CDR3: TGTGCCAGCAGTTACCGCGGGGGGCTGGGAGAGACCCAGTACTTC. It encodes CASSYRGGLGETQYF.

This clone was seen a few times. The V call is TRBV29-1, the J call TRBJ1-1, with TRBD1 as a possible D gene (5 bases). The CDR3 is 15 residues long. CDR1 is SQVTM, CDR2 ANQGSEA, per germline. The germline V and J ends were trimmed by 4 bases and 4 bases, with 19 bases remaining between them. CDR3 in amino acids: CSVGERGGWSTEAFF. As DNA, the CDR3 is TGCAGCGTTGGTGAGAGGGGAGGTTGGAGCACTGAAGCTTTCTTT.

The rearrangement links TRBV4-1 to TRBJ2-2, with 8 nucleotides matching TRBD1. Germline-derived CDR1 and CDR2 are MGHRA and YSYEKL. Trimming cost V 1 base and J 7 bases; bases outside gene matches: 8. This CDR3 region has 16 residues. The CDR3 reads CASSQAQDRADGELFF. The CDR3 region has the DNA TGCGCCAGCAGCCAAGCCCAGGACAGGGCGGACGGGGAGCTGTTTTTT.

The V gene is TRBV28, the J gene TRBJ1-3, with D possibly being TRBD1 (6 bases). V shed 5 bases and J shed 4 bases, with 24 bases lying between them. CDR1 and CDR2 (germline): MDHEN, SYDVKM. The CDR3 contains 18 residues. This CDR3 reads CASSPTVSTGRWGNTIYF. CDR3 nucleotides: TGTGCCAGCAGTCCTACAGTTTCAACAGGGAGGTGGGGAAACACCATATATTTT. The variable domain in full, completed from reference TRBV28 and TRBJ1-3, reads DVKVTQSSRYLVKRTGEKVFLECVQDMDHENMFWYRQDPGLGLRLIYFSYDVKMKEKGDIPEGYSVSREKKERFSLILESASTNQTSMYLCASSPTVSTGRWGNTIYFGEGSWLTVV.

V is TRBV15 and J is TRBJ2-7, with no clear D. Trimming cost V 0 bases and J 3 bases, with 9 bases left between them. Germline V lookup: CDR1 LNHNV, CDR2 YYDKDF (reference sequence). The CDR3 covers 14 residues. The chain's CDR3 is CATSRDSQDYEQYF. The CDR3 DNA follows: TGTGCCACCAGCAGAGATAGCCAGGACTACGAGCAGTACTTC.

The chain combines TRBV6-1 with TRBJ1-1; 7 nucleotides agree with TRBD1. This CDR3 has 14 amino acids. Trimming cost V 6 bases and J 2 bases; bases outside gene matches: 6. Germline V gene data show CDR1 as MNHNS and CDR2 as SASEGT. CDR3 in amino acids: CASRSWDSNTEAFF. The CDR3 DNA reads as TGTGCCAGCAGATCATGGGACAGCAACACTGAAGCTTTCTTT.